This T cell receptor beta chain was observed in a study of T cell repertoires in cytomegalovirus infection. Of note for this clonotype: What it binds is unknown.

Germline CDR1 is SGHNT and CDR2 is YYREEE (reference sequence). Trimming removed 2 bases from V and 3 bases from J; junction bases left unmatched: 4. CDR3 length equals 14 residues. TCRdb recomputed calls from the reads with MiXCR, one row per CDR3 protein. The table has about 920,000 distinct CDR3 sequences, around 30% seen once; the top ten hold about 14%. The sequences come from cultured CD8+ T cells from PBMCs, collected from culture after CMV antigen stimulation. The chain joins TRBV5-4 to TRBJ1-2, with TRBD1 matching over 7 bases. The source is a human donor in good health (CMV status not recorded). Some clones in this sample may be carry-over from other donors' samples. The CDR3: CASSFTGVDYGYTF. CDR3 in DNA: TGTGCCAGCAGCTTTACAGGGGTGGACTATGGCTACACCTTC.